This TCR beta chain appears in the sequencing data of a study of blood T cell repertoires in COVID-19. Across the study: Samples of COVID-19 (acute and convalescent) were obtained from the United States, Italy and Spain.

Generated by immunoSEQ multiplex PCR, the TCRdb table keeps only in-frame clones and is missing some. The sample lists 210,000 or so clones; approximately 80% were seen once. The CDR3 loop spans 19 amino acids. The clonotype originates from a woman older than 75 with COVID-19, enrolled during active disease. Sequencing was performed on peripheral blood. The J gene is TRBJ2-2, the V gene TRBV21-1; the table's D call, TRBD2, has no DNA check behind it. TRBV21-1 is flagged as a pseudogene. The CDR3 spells CASSNESGGAEKNTGELFF. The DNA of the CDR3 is TGTGCCAGCAGCAACGAAAGCGGGGGGGCGGAGAAAAACACCGGGGAGCTGTTTTTT.